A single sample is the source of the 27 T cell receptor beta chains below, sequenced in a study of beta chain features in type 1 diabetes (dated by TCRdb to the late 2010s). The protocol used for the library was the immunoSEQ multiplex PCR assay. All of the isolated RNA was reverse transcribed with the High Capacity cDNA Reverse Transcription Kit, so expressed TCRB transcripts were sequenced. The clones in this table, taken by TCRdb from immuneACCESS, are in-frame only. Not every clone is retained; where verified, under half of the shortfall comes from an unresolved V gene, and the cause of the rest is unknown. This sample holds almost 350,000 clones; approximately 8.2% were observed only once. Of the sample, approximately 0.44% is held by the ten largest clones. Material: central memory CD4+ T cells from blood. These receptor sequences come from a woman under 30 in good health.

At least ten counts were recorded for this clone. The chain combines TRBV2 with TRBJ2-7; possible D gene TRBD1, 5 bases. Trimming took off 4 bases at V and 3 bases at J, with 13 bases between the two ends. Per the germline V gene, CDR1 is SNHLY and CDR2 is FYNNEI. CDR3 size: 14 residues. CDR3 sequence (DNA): TGTGCCAGCAGTGGTTGGGGCAGACTCTACGAGCAGTACTTC. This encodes CASSGWGRLYEQYF.

The CDR3 bases are TGTGCCAGCAGAGATCTAGCGGGAGGGTACAATGAGCAGTTCTTC. Its protein is CASRDLAGGYNEQFF. The V call is TRBV6-6, the J call TRBJ2-1, with TRBD2 identical over 12 bases. This CDR3 has 15 amino acids. Germline-derived CDR1 and CDR2 are MNHNY and SVGAGI (reference sequence). The J segment lost 4 bases and the V segment lost 6 bases, leaving 4 bases of the junction unmatched.

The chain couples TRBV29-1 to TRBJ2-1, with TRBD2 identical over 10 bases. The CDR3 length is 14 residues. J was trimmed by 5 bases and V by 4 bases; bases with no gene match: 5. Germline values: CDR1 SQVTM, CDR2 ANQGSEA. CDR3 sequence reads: CSVASGSLNNEQFF. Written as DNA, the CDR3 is TGCAGCGTTGCTAGCGGGAGTCTCAACAATGAGCAGTTCTTC.

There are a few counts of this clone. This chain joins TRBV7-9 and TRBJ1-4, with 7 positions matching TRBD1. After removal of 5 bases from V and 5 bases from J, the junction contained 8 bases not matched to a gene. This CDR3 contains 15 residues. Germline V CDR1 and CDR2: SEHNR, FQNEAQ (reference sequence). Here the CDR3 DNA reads TGTGCCAGCAGCCAAGTCAGGGGACAGAATGAAAAACTGTTTTTT. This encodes CASSQVRGQNEKLFF.

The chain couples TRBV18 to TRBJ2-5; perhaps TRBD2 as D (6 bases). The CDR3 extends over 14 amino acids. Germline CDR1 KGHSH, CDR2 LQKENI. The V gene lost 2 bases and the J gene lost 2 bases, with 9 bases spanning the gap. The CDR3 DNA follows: TGTGCCAGCTCACCAGGACTACTTCAAGAGACCCAGTACTTC. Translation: CASSPGLLQETQYF.

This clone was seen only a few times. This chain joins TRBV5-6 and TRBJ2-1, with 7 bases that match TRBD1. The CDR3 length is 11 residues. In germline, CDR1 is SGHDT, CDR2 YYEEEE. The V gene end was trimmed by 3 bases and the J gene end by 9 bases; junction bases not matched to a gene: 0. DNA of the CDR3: TGTGCCAGCAGCTGGACAGGTGAGCAGTTCTTC. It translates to CASSWTGEQFF.

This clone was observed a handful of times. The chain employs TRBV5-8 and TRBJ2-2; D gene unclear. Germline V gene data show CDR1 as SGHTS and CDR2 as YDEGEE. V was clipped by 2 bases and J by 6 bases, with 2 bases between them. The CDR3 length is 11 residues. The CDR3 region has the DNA TGTGCCAGCAGCTTATCCGGGGAGCTGTTTTTT. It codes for CASSLSGELFF.

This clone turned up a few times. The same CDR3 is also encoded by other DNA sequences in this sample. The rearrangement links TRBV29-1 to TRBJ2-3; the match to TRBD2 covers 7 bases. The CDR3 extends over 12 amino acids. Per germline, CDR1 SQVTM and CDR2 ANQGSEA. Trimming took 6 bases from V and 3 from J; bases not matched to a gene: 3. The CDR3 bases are TGCAGCGTACGGGAGGTGACAGATACGCAGTATTTT. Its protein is CSVREVTDTQYF.

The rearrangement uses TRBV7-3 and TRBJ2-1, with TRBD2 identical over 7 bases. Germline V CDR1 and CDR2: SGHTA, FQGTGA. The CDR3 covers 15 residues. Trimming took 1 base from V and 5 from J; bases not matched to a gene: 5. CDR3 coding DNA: TGTGCCAGCAGCTTAAACCCCGGGAGGAACAATGAGCAGTTCTTC. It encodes CASSLNPGRNNEQFF.

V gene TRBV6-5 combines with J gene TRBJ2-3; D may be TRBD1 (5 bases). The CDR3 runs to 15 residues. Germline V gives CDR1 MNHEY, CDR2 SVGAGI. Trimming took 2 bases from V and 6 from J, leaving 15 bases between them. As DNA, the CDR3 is TGTGCCAGCAGTTACATGGCAGGGTCGTCTGATACGCAGTATTTT. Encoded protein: CASSYMAGSSDTQYF.

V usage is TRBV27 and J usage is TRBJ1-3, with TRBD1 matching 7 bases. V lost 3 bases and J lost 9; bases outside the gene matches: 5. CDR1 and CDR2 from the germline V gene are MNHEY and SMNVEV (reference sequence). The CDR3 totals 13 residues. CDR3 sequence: CASSLLQGSTIYF. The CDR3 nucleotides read TGTGCCAGCAGTTTGTTACAGGGGAGCACCATATATTTT.

The DNA of the CDR3 is TGTGCCAGCAGCTTCTGGGGTAGCGGGACCTACGAGCAGTACTTC. It is translated as CASSFWGSGTYEQYF. V and J are TRBV13 and TRBJ2-7; 8 bases line up with TRBD2. The CDR3 contains 15 residues. CDR1 PRHDT and CDR2 FYEKMQ come from the germline V gene (reference sequence). V gave up 3 bases and J gave up 2 bases; unmatched junction bases: 6.

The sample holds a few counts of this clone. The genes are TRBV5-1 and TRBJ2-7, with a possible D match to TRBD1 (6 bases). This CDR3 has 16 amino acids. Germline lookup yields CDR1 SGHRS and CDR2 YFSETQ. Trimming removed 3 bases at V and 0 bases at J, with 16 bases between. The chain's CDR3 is CASSSGQGHYSYEQYF. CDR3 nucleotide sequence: TGCGCCAGCAGCTCGGGGCAGGGACACTACTCCTACGAGCAGTACTTC.

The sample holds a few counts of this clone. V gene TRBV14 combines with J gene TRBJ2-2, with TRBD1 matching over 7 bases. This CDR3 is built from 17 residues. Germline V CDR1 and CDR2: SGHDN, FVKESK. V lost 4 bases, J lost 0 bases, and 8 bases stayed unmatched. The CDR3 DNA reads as TGTGCCAGCAGCCGAGCTAGGGGGCTAACGAACACCGGGGAGCTGTTTTTT. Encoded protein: CASSRARGLTNTGELFF. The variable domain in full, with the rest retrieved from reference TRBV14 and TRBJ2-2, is EAGVTQFPSHSVIEKGQTVTLRCDPISGHDNLYWYRRVMGKEIKFLLHFVKESKQDESGMPNNRFLAERTGGTYSTLKVQPAELEDSGVYFCASSRARGLTNTGELFFGEGSRLTVL.

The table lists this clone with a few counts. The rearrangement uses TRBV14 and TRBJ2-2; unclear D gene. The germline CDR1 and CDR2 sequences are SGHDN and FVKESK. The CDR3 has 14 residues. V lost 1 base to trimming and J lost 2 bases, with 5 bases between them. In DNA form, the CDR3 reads TGTGCCAGCAGCCAAGGGTTTAACACCGGGGAGCTGTTTTTT. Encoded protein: CASSQGFNTGELFF.

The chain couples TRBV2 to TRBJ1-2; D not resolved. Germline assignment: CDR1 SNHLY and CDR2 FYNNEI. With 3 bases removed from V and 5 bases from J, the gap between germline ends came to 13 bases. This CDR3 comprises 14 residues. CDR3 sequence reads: CASSEAGSEYGYTF. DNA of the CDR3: TGTGCCAGCAGTGAGGCAGGCTCGGAGTATGGCTACACCTTC. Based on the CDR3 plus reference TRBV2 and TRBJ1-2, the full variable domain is EPEVTQTPSHQVTQMGQEVILRCVPISNHLYFYWYRQILGQKVEFLVSFYNNEISEKSEIFDDQFSVERPDGSNFTLKIRSTKLEDSAMYFCASSEAGSEYGYTFGSGTRLTVV.

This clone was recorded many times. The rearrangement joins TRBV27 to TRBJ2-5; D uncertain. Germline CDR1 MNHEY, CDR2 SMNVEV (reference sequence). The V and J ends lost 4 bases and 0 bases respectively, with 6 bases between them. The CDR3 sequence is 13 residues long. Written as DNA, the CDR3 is TGTGCCAGCAGTTCCACGTACCAAGAGACCCAGTACTTC. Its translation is CASSSTYQETQYF.

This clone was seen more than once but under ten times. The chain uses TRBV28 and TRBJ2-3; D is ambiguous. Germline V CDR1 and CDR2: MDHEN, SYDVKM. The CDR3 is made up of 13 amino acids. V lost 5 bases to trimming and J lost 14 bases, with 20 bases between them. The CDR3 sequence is CASSAINGVSGYF. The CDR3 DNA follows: TGTGCCAGCAGTGCGATAAACGGCGTTTCGGGGTATTTT.

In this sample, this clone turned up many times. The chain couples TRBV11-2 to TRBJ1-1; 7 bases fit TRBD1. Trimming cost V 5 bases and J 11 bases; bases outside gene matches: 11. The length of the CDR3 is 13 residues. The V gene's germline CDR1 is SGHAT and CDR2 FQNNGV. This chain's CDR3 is CASSPQGEGMAFF. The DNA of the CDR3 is TGTGCCAGCAGCCCCCAGGGGGAAGGGATGGCTTTCTTT.

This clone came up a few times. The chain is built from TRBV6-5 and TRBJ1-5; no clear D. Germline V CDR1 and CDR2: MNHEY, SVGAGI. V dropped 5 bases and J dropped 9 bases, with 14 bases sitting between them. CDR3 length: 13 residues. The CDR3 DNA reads TGTGCCAGCAGTCGGGTCTTCGGGTGGCCCCAGCATTTT. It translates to CASSRVFGWPQHF.

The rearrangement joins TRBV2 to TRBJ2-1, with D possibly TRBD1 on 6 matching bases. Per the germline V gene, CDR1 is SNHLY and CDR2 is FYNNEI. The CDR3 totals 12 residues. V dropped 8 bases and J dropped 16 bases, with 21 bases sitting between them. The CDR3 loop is CASGIQGLGRFF. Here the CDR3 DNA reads TGTGCCAGCGGAATACAGGGCCTCGGGCGCTTCTTC.

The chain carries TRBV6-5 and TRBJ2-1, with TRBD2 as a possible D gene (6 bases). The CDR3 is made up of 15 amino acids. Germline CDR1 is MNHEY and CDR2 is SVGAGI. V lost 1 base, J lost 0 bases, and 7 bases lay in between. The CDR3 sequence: CASSYLAASYNEQFF. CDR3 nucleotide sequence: TGTGCCAGCAGTTACTTAGCGGCCTCCTACAATGAGCAGTTCTTC.

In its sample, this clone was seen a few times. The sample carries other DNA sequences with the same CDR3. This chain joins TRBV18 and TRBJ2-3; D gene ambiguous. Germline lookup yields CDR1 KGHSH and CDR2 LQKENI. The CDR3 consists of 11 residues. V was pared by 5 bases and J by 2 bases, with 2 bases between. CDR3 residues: CASSDTDTQYF. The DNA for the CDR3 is TGTGCCAGCTCAGACACAGATACGCAGTATTTT.

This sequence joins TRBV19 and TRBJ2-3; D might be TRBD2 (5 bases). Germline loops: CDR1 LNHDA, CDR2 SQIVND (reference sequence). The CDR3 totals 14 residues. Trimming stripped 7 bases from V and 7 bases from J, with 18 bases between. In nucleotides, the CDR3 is TGTGCCAGTAAAAAGATGGAGGCTGCCAATACGCAGTATTTT. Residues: CASKKMEAANTQYF. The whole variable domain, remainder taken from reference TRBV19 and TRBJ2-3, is DGGITQSPKYLFRKEGQNVTLSCEQNLNHDAMYWYRQDPGQGLRLIYYSQIVNDFQKGDIAEGYSVSREKKESFPLTVTSAQKNPTAFYLCASKKMEAANTQYFGPGTRLTVL.

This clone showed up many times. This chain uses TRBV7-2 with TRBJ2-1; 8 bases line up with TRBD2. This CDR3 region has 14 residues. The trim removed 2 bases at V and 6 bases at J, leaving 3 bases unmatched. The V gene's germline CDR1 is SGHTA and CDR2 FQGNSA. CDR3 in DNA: TGTGCCAGCAGCTTACGGCGGGAGGTCAATGAGCAGTTCTTC. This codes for CASSLRREVNEQFF.

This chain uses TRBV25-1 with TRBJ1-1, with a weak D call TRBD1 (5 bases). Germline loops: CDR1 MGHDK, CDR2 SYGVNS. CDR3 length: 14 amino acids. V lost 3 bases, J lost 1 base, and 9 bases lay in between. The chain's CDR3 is CASSDAGRNTEAFF. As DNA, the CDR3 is TGTGCCAGCAGTGATGCGGGACGGAACACTGAAGCTTTCTTT.

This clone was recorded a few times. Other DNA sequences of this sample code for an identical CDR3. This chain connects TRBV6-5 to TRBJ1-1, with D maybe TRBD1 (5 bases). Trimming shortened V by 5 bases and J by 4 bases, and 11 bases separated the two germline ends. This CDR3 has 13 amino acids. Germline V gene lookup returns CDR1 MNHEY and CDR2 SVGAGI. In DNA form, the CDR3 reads TGTGCCAGCAGTCGAGCCGGGGGCACTGAAGCTTTCTTT. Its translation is CASSRAGGTEAFF.